This is a list of T cell receptor beta chains from one sample in a study of blood T cell repertoires in COVID-19. Sequencing used immunoSEQ multiplex PCR; TCRdb keeps in-frame clones, though not all of them. Among hundreds of thousands of clones, roughly 86% were seen once, and the ten largest hold 0.75% to 1%. Sequencing was done on a sample of PBMCs or T cells enriched from blood (not recorded which). The source is a woman younger than 45 who had recovered from COVID-19. Both conserved end residues are part of each CDR3.

TRBV11-3 | CASSLDQGPSYTF
TRBV27 | CASSLSYGGSETQYF
TRBV5-1 | CASSFGQGREAFF
TRBV11-2 | CASSELAGADEQYF
TRBV29-1 | CSAGGTGGYEQYF
TRBV7-8 | CASTLDGRAYEQYF
TRBV2 | CASSETVAGAYGYTF
TRBV23-1 | CASSPYRTSKNEKLFF
TRBV24-1 | CATSDPGTSLNTGELFF
TRBV4-3 | CASSQEARNYGYTF
TRBV27 | CASSPGGGEHGYTF
TRBV9 | CASSVEGVTDTQYF
TRBV14 | CASSQDVQVSYEQYF
TRBV2 | CASSEAPLYGDKYGYTF
TRBV19 | CASSKRDLGGTGELFF
TRBV13 | CASSFPLEGVGTDTQYF
TRBV28 | CASSFGVPLPSRVGINSPLHF
TRBV3-1/TRBV3-2 | CASGRENYGYTF
TRBV28 | CASKPNRRGGQPQHF
TRBV11-1 | CASSLRSTGRTQYF
TRBV27 | CATKTKNIQYF
TRBV29-1 | CSVDRVGNYGYTF
TRBV2 | CASRVQGWREKLFF
TRBV5-6 | CASSLWDRASGTQYF
TRBV18 | CASSPRRDGPQLFF
TRBV19 | CASSMSGGESPLHF
TRBV7-3 | CASSVGSGEQYF
TRBV7-9 | CASSSGSRTGDNSPLHF
TRBV19 | CASRTTGGSTEAFF
TRBV28 | CASSPQGYGYTF
TRBV9 | CASSSRVSPGGHGELFF
TRBV5-1 | CASSLAWGMNTEAFF
TRBV6-5 | CATGRDMSPYGYTF